This section outlines one T cell receptor beta chain sequence together with its context. The V end lost 0 bases, the J end lost 3 bases, and 15 bases lay between the germline ends. The CDR3 is 17 amino acids. Germline assignment: CDR1 ENHRY and CDR2 SYGVKD. The entry originates in a study of blood T cell repertoires in COVID-19. Background on the study: Samples came from the United States, Italy and Spain, spanning acute and convalescent COVID-19. PBMCs, B-cell-depleted T cells, or T cells provided the cDNA or gDNA that made up the material.

Per the original methods: Amplifying reference gene primers gave estimates of nucleated cell counts. TCRdb keeps only in-frame clones here, not all; method: immunoSEQ multiplex PCR. The V and J calls and clone size come from that table; D and trimming were worked out from the DNA. The data contain some 10,000 clones, 84% of them singletons. V and J are TRBV10-3 and TRBJ2-1; tentative D call: TRBD2 (5 bases). The source of this sequence is a man aged 50 to 60 with active COVID-19. Sequenced sample: peripheral blood. As DNA, the CDR3 is TGTGCCATCAGTGAGTCGACTCGAATGGCGGGCTACAATGAGCAGTTCTTC. Protein product: CAISESTRMAGYNEQFF.